Following are 16 T cell receptor beta chains from one sample sequenced in a study of T-cell memory formation after mild COVID-19. MiXCR, applied by TCRdb to the 5' RACE reads, yields one record per CDR3 protein. Altogether a few hundred thousand distinct CDR3 sequences are present, around 21% being singletons, with the ten largest covering around an eighth. The sequenced sample consisted of PBMCs or a T cell subset sorted from them (not recorded which). The receptors here all came from an adult woman who had mild COVID-19 (a few samples of this study predate the infection). Cell type and time point are not known.

The J gene is TRBJ2-5, the V gene TRBV21-1. TRBV21-1 is a pseudogene locus. This CDR3 region has 13 residues. CDR3 nucleotide sequence: TGTGCCAGCAGCAGGGGCTTTGAAGAGACCCAGTACTTC. Its protein is CASSRGFEETQYF.

This clonotype was observed a handful of times. The chain has TRBV27 and TRBJ2-1; 8 nucleotides match TRBD1. This CDR3 comprises 15 residues. The germline V gene encodes CDR1 MNHEY and CDR2 SMNVEV (reference sequence). The V segment lost 5 bases and the J segment 9 bases; nucleotides outside the gene matches: 12. The CDR3 bases are TGTGCCAGCAGTACTGCGGGACAGGTGCTCGGTGAGCAGTTCTTC. This encodes CASSTAGQVLGEQFF.

The V call is TRBV15, the J call TRBJ2-1; D gene uncertain. In germline, CDR1 is LNHNV, CDR2 YYDKDF (reference sequence). The CDR3 is 13 amino acids. V shed 0 bases and J shed 5 bases, with 5 bases lying between them. DNA for the CDR3: TGTGCCACCAGCAGAGATGAGAACAATGAGCAGTTCTTC. Protein sequence: CATSRDENNEQFF.

The chain's CDR3 is CASSLTNRGVNYGYTF. CDR3 DNA sequence: TGTGCCAGCTCCTTAACGAACAGGGGTGTCAACTATGGCTACACCTTC. This chain uses TRBV12-3 or TRBV12-4 with TRBJ1-2, with 7 nucleotides matching TRBD1. V lost 8 bases, J lost 2 bases, and 14 bases stayed unmatched. CDR3 length: 16 residues.

This clonotype showed up just a few times. This rearrangement joins TRBV5-1 to TRBJ1-1; no clear D. This CDR3 has 15 residues. The V and J ends lost 0 bases and 1 base respectively, with 10 bases between them. Germline assignment: CDR1 SGHRS and CDR2 YFSETQ. In nucleotides, the CDR3 is TGCGCCAGCAGCTTGGTGATGAAGGGGAACACTGAAGCTTTCTTT. This encodes CASSLVMKGNTEAFF. Variable domain in full (rest from reference TRBV5-1 and TRBJ1-1): KAGVTQTPRYLIKTRGQQVTLSCSPISGHRSVSWYQQTPGQGLQFLFEYFSETQRNKGNFPGRFSGRQFSNSRSEMNVSTLELGDSALYLCASSLVMKGNTEAFFGQGTRLTVV.

The V gene is TRBV5-4, the J gene TRBJ2-1; D may be TRBD2 (7 bases). The CDR3 is 16 residues long. Deletions cut 4 bases from V and 9 bases from J, with 23 bases between. Looked up from germline, CDR1 is SGHNT and CDR2 is YYREEE (reference sequence). The CDR3 DNA follows: TGTGCCAGCAGCGTACGGACTAGGGGGGTCGGAGGTGAGCAGTTCTTC. This translates into CASSVRTRGVGGEQFF.

The chain has TRBV29-1 and TRBJ1-1; perhaps TRBD1 as D (6 bases). Trimming removed 8 bases at V and 6 bases at J, with 13 bases between. Germline V gives CDR1 SQVTM, CDR2 ANQGSEA. CDR3 length: 11 amino acids. CDR3 protein: CSHGTFAEAFF. The CDR3 DNA sequence: TGCAGCCATGGGACATTCGCTGAAGCTTTCTTT.

The V call is TRBV27, the J call TRBJ1-2; TRBD1 agrees at 12 bases. CDR1 is MNHEY and CDR2 is SMNVEV in the germline V gene (reference sequence). The CDR3 has 17 amino acids. With V trimmed by 3 bases and J by 8 bases, 13 bases remained unmatched. CDR3 sequence reads: CASSFRDRGRGSGGYTF. The CDR3 DNA reads as TGTGCCAGCAGTTTTCGGGACAGGGGGCGCGGGTCGGGCGGCTACACCTTC.

The chain is built from TRBV11-3 and TRBJ2-1; possible D gene TRBD1, 6 bases. The CDR3 runs 17 residues. Germline values: CDR1 SGHNT, CDR2 YENEEA. V lost 1 base, J lost 5 bases, and 18 bases lay in between. The CDR3: CASSLGLTRDNHNEQFF. Written as DNA, the CDR3 is TGTGCCAGCAGCTTAGGTCTTACCCGGGACAATCACAATGAGCAGTTCTTC.

This clonotype was seen repeatedly, ten times or more. This chain connects TRBV2 to TRBJ2-7; TRBD2 agrees at 12 bases. Germline assignment: CDR1 SNHLY and CDR2 FYNNEI. The CDR3 totals 16 residues. V lost 6 bases, J lost 4 bases, and 10 bases stayed unmatched. DNA of the CDR3: TGTGCCAGCAGGGCGGGACTAGCGGGTCGAGTTTACGAGCAGTACTTC. This sequence encodes CASRAGLAGRVYEQYF.

CDR3 sequence (DNA): TGTGCCAGCAGTCCGGCAGGGGGCGGTTCGGTCTACGAGCAGTACTTC. It is translated as CASSPAGGGSVYEQYF. V gene TRBV12-3 or TRBV12-4 combines with J gene TRBJ2-7; TRBD1 matches 8 bases. The CDR3 consists of 16 residues. V lost 5 bases to trimming and J lost 3 bases; unmatched junction nucleotides: 12.

This clonotype came up a few times. J is TRBJ2-1 and V is TRBV5-1, with no clear D. Germline CDR1 is SGHRS and CDR2 is YFSETQ. The CDR3 spans 15 residues. Trimming pared 1 base from V and 5 bases from J, leaving 13 bases between. The CDR3 region has the DNA TGCGCCAGCAGCTTGTACAGTCTCACGGACAATGAGCAGTTCTTC. This encodes CASSLYSLTDNEQFF.

V usage is TRBV5-6 and J usage is TRBJ2-1; 8 nucleotides align to TRBD2. This CDR3 region has 16 residues. V lost 1 base, J lost 2 bases, and 5 bases stayed unmatched. Germline CDR1 is SGHDT and CDR2 is YYEEEE. This chain's CDR3 is CASSLRRLAPYNEQFF. The CDR3 DNA reads as TGTGCCAGCAGCTTGAGAAGACTAGCGCCCTACAATGAGCAGTTCTTC.

This sequence joins TRBV5-1 and TRBJ2-7; D is perhaps TRBD1 or TRBD2 (5 bases each). This CDR3 comprises 15 residues. V lost 5 bases, J lost 7 bases, and 22 bases lay in between. Germline CDR1 SGHRS, CDR2 YFSETQ. The CDR3 is CASSPPGTPSSEQYF. CDR3 DNA: TGCGCCAGCAGTCCCCCCGGGACGCCATCGAGTGAGCAGTACTTC.

The rearrangement links TRBV6-1 to TRBJ2-7; either TRBD1 or TRBD2 may fit D (5 bases each). Germline values: CDR1 MNHNS, CDR2 SASEGT. V was clipped by 2 bases and J by 4 bases, with 15 bases between them. This CDR3 has 15 residues. Written as DNA, the CDR3 is TGTGCCAGCAGTGAACAAGGAGGCAGGGATTACGAGCAGTACTTC. Translated: CASSEQGGRDYEQYF.

V usage is TRBV5-1 and J usage is TRBJ2-1; 7 bases are a match to TRBD2. The V gene end was trimmed by 4 bases and the J gene end by 7 bases; junction bases not matched to a gene: 5. CDR3 length: 13 amino acids. In germline, CDR1 is SGHRS, CDR2 YFSETQ. For the CDR3, the DNA is TGCGCCAGCAGCATGGGGGGGGAGAATGAGCAGTTCTTC. It is translated as CASSMGGENEQFF.